Following are 9 T cell receptor beta chains from one sample sequenced in a study of cytomegalovirus exposure and HLA in healthy donors. The method was immunoSEQ multiplex PCR; TCRdb's version includes in-frame clones alone and lacks a portion of them. The table records about 44,000 clones, approximately 93% of them present only once. Sequenced input: PBMCs. These receptors were collected from a woman between 18 and 29 years old in good health and CMV-seronegative.

The V call is TRBV27, the J call TRBJ2-1; TRBD1 is a possible D gene (5 bases). CDR1 MNHEY and CDR2 SMNVEV come from the germline V gene (reference sequence). The CDR3 runs 16 residues. The V end lost 4 bases, the J end lost 9 bases, and 22 bases lay between the germline ends. The CDR3, as DNA: TGTGCCAGCAGTTCGACAACACGGACACTAATGGGTGAGCAGTTCTTC. Translation gives CASSSTTRTLMGEQFF.

The rearrangement uses TRBV2 and TRBJ1-1; unclear D gene. The CDR3 has 13 amino acids. CDR1 and CDR2 (germline): SNHLY, FYNNEI. V lost 8 bases, J lost 0 bases, and 10 bases lay in between. For the CDR3, the DNA is TGTGCCAGCGGCCGACTCGTGAACACTGAAGCTTTCTTT. As protein: CASGRLVNTEAFF.

The genes are TRBV6-1 and TRBJ1-5; D not certain. The V and J ends lost 4 bases and 0 bases respectively, with 10 bases between them. The CDR3 runs 15 residues. Germline assignment: CDR1 MNHNS and CDR2 SASEGT. The CDR3 protein is CASSAVFLSNQPQHF. In DNA, the CDR3 is TGTGCCAGCAGTGCTGTTTTTCTTAGCAATCAGCCCCAGCATTTT.

This clone has only one observation. The chain couples TRBV28 to TRBJ1-3; D is perhaps TRBD1 (6 bases). V was cut by 3 bases and J by 0 bases, with 9 bases left in between. CDR1 is MDHEN, CDR2 SYDVKM, per germline. The CDR3 is made up of 15 amino acids. As DNA, the CDR3 is TGTGCCAGCAGTTTCAGGGGTCTCTCTGGAAACACCATATATTTT. Protein sequence: CASSFRGLSGNTIYF.

This rearrangement joins TRBV2 to TRBJ2-1, with TRBD2 matching over 9 bases. The CDR3 has 14 amino acids. Germline V gives CDR1 SNHLY, CDR2 FYNNEI. V dropped 3 bases and J dropped 5; count of bases not matched to a gene: 2. DNA for the CDR3: TGTGCCAGCAGTGACTCTAGCGGGAACAATGAGCAGTTCTTC. Amino acid sequence: CASSDSSGNNEQFF.

The V call is TRBV4-1, the J call TRBJ2-5; TRBD1 matches 9 bases. Trimming removed 3 bases from V and 4 bases from J; junction bases left unmatched: 6. The CDR3 runs to 15 residues. The V gene's germline CDR1 is MGHRA and CDR2 YSYEKL. The DNA of the CDR3 is TGCGCCAGCAGCCAGGACAGGGGTTTAGGAGAGACCCAGTACTTC. As protein: CASSQDRGLGETQYF.

CDR3 loop: CASSLPSAGAHEQYF. Written as DNA, the CDR3 is TGTGCCAGCAGTTTACCCTCCGCAGGGGCCCACGAGCAGTACTTC. The V call is TRBV28, the J call TRBJ2-7; weak D call: TRBD1 (6 bases). The ends were cut back, 2 bases at V and 5 bases at J, with 16 bases in the middle. CDR3 length: 15 amino acids. CDR1 and CDR2 from the germline V gene are MDHEN and SYDVKM.

This chain joins TRBV29-1 and TRBJ2-1, with 7 bases aligning to TRBD1. Per the germline V gene, CDR1 is SQVTM and CDR2 is ANQGSEA. CDR3 size: 14 residues. J was trimmed by 0 bases and V by 4 bases; bases with no gene match: 3. This chain's CDR3 is CSVVGTVSYNEQFF. For the CDR3, the DNA is TGCAGCGTTGTTGGGACAGTCTCCTACAATGAGCAGTTCTTC.

V gene TRBV5-1 combines with J gene TRBJ2-2; a weak D match, TRBD2 (5 bases). Germline loops: CDR1 SGHRS, CDR2 YFSETQ. V shed 0 bases and J shed 6 bases, with 18 bases lying between them. The CDR3 totals 17 residues. The CDR3 spells CASSLAVSFRGSGELFF. CDR3 bases: TGCGCCAGCAGCTTGGCCGTCAGCTTCCGAGGGTCCGGGGAGCTGTTTTTT.